The 10 T cell receptor beta chains reported below all come from one sample, sequenced in a study of radiation and T cells in renal cell carcinoma. As for time point: baseline pretreatment blood. The treatment denotes: 15 Gy SBRT to primary tumor, nephrectomy 4 weeks later. The protocol was immunoSEQ multiplex PCR, while the TCRdb copy is restricted to in-frame clones and leaves out a portion. The sample comprises about 140,000 clones, approximately 87% of which are singletons, and approximately 20% rests with the top ten. The source material was blood, sampled from a patient whose treatment included radiotherapy and nephrectomy. The source of these receptors is a woman aged 45-65 years with renal cell carcinoma.

The chain combines TRBV9 with TRBJ1-5; 9 bases are a match to TRBD1. The CDR3 runs to 14 residues. CDR1 is SGDLS, CDR2 YYNGEE, per germline. V was pared by 4 bases and J by 9 bases, with 8 bases of the junction left unmatched. The CDR3 nucleotides read TGTGCCAGCAGCATTAGACAGGGGGACGGGCCCCAGCATTTT. Translated: CASSIRQGDGPQHF. Full variable domain (missing parts from reference TRBV9 and TRBJ1-5): DSGVTQTPKHLITATGQRVTLRCSPRSGDLSVYWYQQSLDQGLQFLIQYYNGEERAKGNILERFSAQQFPDLHSELNLSSLELGDSALYFCASSIRQGDGPQHFGDGTRLSIL.

The chain uses TRBV7-6 and TRBJ1-1; D is undetermined. Trimming removed 3 bases from V and 7 bases from J, with 12 bases in between. CDR1 is SGHVS, CDR2 FNYEAQ, per germline. CDR3 length equals 13 residues. CDR3 region: CASSLTGSVEAFF. The CDR3 bases are TGTGCCAGCAGCTTGACCGGGAGTGTTGAAGCTTTCTTT.

This sequence joins TRBV4-2 and TRBJ2-7; 10 bases agree with TRBD2. The CDR3 covers 16 residues. Germline CDR1 reads LGHNA; CDR2 reads YNFKEQ. Germline trimming cut 2 bases from V and 2 bases from J; bases unmatched to any gene: 6. This CDR3 is CASSQTGTSVTYEQYF. In nucleotides, the CDR3 is TGTGCCAGCAGCCAAACCGGGACTAGCGTAACCTACGAGCAGTACTTC.

The chain links TRBV5-1 to TRBJ1-1, with D perhaps TRBD1 (6 bases). The CDR3 has 14 amino acids. Germline CDR1 and CDR2: SGHRS and YFSETQ. Trimming removed 7 bases from V and 0 bases from J, with 13 bases in between. CDR3 bases: TGCGCCAGCTCGAAGGGACAACTGAACACTGAAGCTTTCTTT. Translated: CASSKGQLNTEAFF.

The chain uses TRBV5-1 and TRBJ1-2, with TRBD1 as a possible D gene (5 bases). The ends were cut back, 1 base at V and 2 bases at J, with 15 bases in the middle. From germline, CDR1 is SGHRS and CDR2 YFSETQ. The CDR3 consists of 16 residues. The CDR3 coding sequence is TGCGCCAGCAGCTTGTGGGACCTATCGAGAAACTATGGCTACACCTTC. Protein product: CASSLWDLSRNYGYTF.

This clone was detected only once. The genes are TRBV7-2 and TRBJ2-3; 7 positions agree with TRBD2. V trimming: 5 bases; J trimming: 5 bases; junction bases outside the gene matches: 7. The CDR3 sequence is 14 residues long. Germline lookup yields CDR1 SGHTA and CDR2 FQGNSA. The CDR3 nucleotides read TGTGCCAGCAGCAAAGTTGGGGGGGGAGATACGCAGTATTTT. Translated: CASSKVGGGDTQYF.

This chain uses TRBV9 with TRBJ1-1, with D perhaps TRBD1 (6 bases). The germline V gene has CDR1 SGDLS and CDR2 YYNGEE. Between the trimmed V and J ends, which lost 0 bases and 5 bases, there was a span of 20 bases. The CDR3 is 17 amino acids. CDR3 DNA: TGTGCCAGCAGCGTAGCTACGTCAGGGGCCCAGGGAACTGAAGCTTTCTTT. It encodes CASSVATSGAQGTEAFF.

The chain recombines TRBV5-6 with TRBJ2-3, with D unclear. V gave up 4 bases and J gave up 3 bases, with 12 bases separating them. Germline V lookup: CDR1 SGHDT, CDR2 YYEEEE. The length of the CDR3 is 14 residues. Written as DNA, the CDR3 is TGTGCCAGCAGCCCTACTCTAAGAACAGATACGCAGTATTTT. This codes for CASSPTLRTDTQYF.

The rearrangement joins TRBV28 to TRBJ1-3; D might be TRBD1 (6 bases). Germline CDR1 reads MDHEN; CDR2 reads SYDVKM. With 4 bases removed from V and 0 bases from J, the gap between germline ends came to 16 bases. The CDR3 consists of 17 residues. The CDR3 protein is CASSSLPTGSSGNTIYF. CDR3 sequence (DNA): TGTGCCAGCAGTTCTTTGCCGACAGGCAGCTCTGGAAACACCATATATTTT.

The chain is built from TRBV9 and TRBJ2-2, with D possibly TRBD1 on 5 matching bases. Germline V lookup: CDR1 SGDLS, CDR2 YYNGEE. V was shortened by 2 bases and J by 0 bases, with 8 bases between the two germline ends. The CDR3 is 15 amino acids. This CDR3 reads CASSVDSPNTGELFF. The CDR3 region has the DNA TGTGCCAGCAGCGTCGACAGCCCGAACACCGGGGAGCTGTTTTTT.